These 8 T cell receptor beta chains were sequenced from one sample in a study of human T cells and chemical hapten exposure. Total RNA came from unfractionated whole blood. Individual cDNA molecules in this library carried unique molecular identifiers. TCRdb re-called the reads with MiXCR, one entry per CDR3 protein. The sample holds around 120,000 distinct CDR3 sequences, 6.5% to 10% seen once. The sequenced sample consisted of whole blood. Receptor source: a human donor in good health. Some clones in this sample may be carry-over from other donors' samples.

The rearrangement links TRBV12-5 to TRBJ2-3; no clear D. The CDR3 totals 13 residues. In germline, CDR1 is LGHNT, CDR2 FRNRAP. Trimming left V 2 bases short and J 5 bases short, with 8 bases between. CDR3 nucleotide sequence: TGTGCTAGTGGTTTGAAAGTTGGAGATACGCAGTATTTT. Amino acid sequence: CASGLKVGDTQYF. Full variable domain (outside the CDR3, taken from reference TRBV12-5 and TRBJ2-3): DARVTQTPRHKVTEMGQEVTMRCQPILGHNTVFWYRQTMMQGLELLAYFRNRAPLDDSGMPKDRFSAEMPDATLATLKIQPSEPRDSAVYFCASGLKVGDTQYFGPGTRLTVL.

This clonotype occurred many times. The rearrangement uses TRBV4-3 and TRBJ1-5; D possibly corresponds to TRBD1 (6 bases). V was cut by 2 bases and J by 0 bases, with 11 bases left in between. Looked up from germline, CDR1 is LGHNA and CDR2 is YSLEER. The CDR3 covers 16 residues. In DNA, the CDR3 is TGCGCCAGCAGCCAAAGGGGGGGGTATAGCAATCAGCCCCAGCATTTT. Amino acid sequence: CASSQRGGYSNQPQHF.

This clonotype showed up just a few times. This chain links TRBV4-3 with TRBJ2-5; 7 bases fit TRBD1. The V and J ends lost 0 bases and 2 bases, in that order; junction bases with no gene match: 6. This CDR3 region has 16 residues. Germline CDR1 is LGHNA and CDR2 is YSLEER. The CDR3 spells CASSQELGGMQETQYF. DNA for the CDR3: TGCGCCAGCAGCCAAGAATTAGGGGGCATGCAAGAGACCCAGTACTTC.

At least ten counts were recorded for this clonotype. The chain recombines TRBV6-2 or TRBV6-3 with TRBJ1-1, with D unclear. This CDR3 has 13 amino acids. The germline V and J ends were trimmed by 0 bases and 2 bases, with 4 bases remaining between them. Germline values: CDR1 MNHEY, CDR2 SVGEGT. In DNA form, the CDR3 reads TGTGCCAGCAGTTACTCGGACAACACTGAAGCTTTCTTT. This gives the protein CASSYSDNTEAFF.

The table lists this clonotype with many counts. This chain connects TRBV7-6 to TRBJ2-7, with 8 bases fitting TRBD1. Germline CDR1 is SGHVS and CDR2 is FNYEAQ. The CDR3 consists of 14 residues. V was pared by 0 bases and J by 3 bases, with 1 base of the junction left unmatched. CDR3 amino acids: CASSLAGQVYEQYF. DNA of the CDR3: TGTGCCAGCAGCTTAGCGGGACAGGTCTACGAGCAGTACTTC.

The chain uses TRBV7-9 and TRBJ2-7, with D maybe TRBD2 (6 bases). Deletions cut 5 bases from V and 4 bases from J, with 15 bases between. Germline lookup yields CDR1 SEHNR and CDR2 FQNEAQ (reference sequence). The CDR3 contains 14 residues. CDR3 in amino acids: CASSLSTRPYEQYF. Here the CDR3 DNA reads TGTGCCAGCAGCCTCTCGACTAGACCGTACGAGCAGTACTTC.

This clonotype has a handful of counts. The chain combines TRBV6-5 with TRBJ2-7, with 8 positions matching TRBD1. The CDR3 is 13 amino acids. Germline V gene sequence: CDR1 MNHEY, CDR2 SVGAGI. J lost 3 bases, V lost 6 bases, and 4 bases had no gene match. This chain's CDR3 is CASRRDRNYEQYF. The CDR3 DNA reads as TGTGCCAGCAGAAGGGACAGGAACTACGAGCAGTACTTC.

This clonotype has only a few counts. CDR3 region: CASSPMDSYEQYF. The CDR3 region has the DNA TGTGCCAGCAGCCCAATGGATTCCTACGAGCAGTACTTC. J is TRBJ2-7 and V is TRBV9; D is uncertain. The germline CDR1 and CDR2 sequences are SGDLS and YYNGEE. V was shortened by 4 bases and J by 1 base, with 9 bases between the two germline ends. The CDR3 has 13 amino acids.